This T cell receptor (beta chain) was found in a study of shared clonotypes between healthy human individuals (dated by TCRdb to the early 2020s). As for the study more broadly: A couple of women and three men aged 18 to 49 years were included in the cohort. To increase sequencing depth and limit assay-specific biases, different laboratories used diverse techniques to prepare libraries and sequence TCR repertoires. Blood TCR repertoires of roughly five healthy adults were deeply sequenced to estimate repertoire size and the extent of clonotype sharing between individuals. Each donor's leukapheresis produced roughly between about 0.8 and 8.9 billion PBMCs. What the work shows at the level of the full study, not this receptor alone: The small number of donors limited the genetic and exposure-history diversity represented. Sampling was restricted to blood, and TCR repertoires in tissue are likely to differ from TCR repertoires in blood. Based on pairwise subsampling, the degree of clonotype sharing among donors was expected to be affected by sequencing depth.

Using the deep immunoSEQ assay, multiplex PCR amplified TCR CDR3 regions from genomic DNA. For each cell subset, the extracted genomic DNA was distributed evenly across all wells of several immunoSEQ 96-well plates, and each plate served as one replicate. For unsorted PBMC, around 290 ng of genomic DNA, equivalent to tens of thousands of T cell genomes, went into each replicate PCR. Genomic DNA from unsorted PBMC was sequenced over ten immunoSEQ deep assay plates. Purified libraries were quantified with a Qubit 3.0 fluorometer, sized on a Bioanalyzer 2100, and re-quantified with the KAPA Library Quantification kit. Every immunoSEQ 96-well plate was sequenced on a separate single-read 150-cycle Illumina NextSeq 550 flow cell. As for the original processing: The immunoSEQ output contained only junctional sequences without quality scores, so filtering could not match that applied to full-length reads. To assign V/J genes and CDR3, sequences were annotated against IMGT germline references using PyIR, a Python wrapper for IgBLAST v1.9. Reads were removed for weak V/J assignments (E-value above 1e-6), missing CDR3, stop codons, out-of-frame junctions, or ambiguous translated residues. V3J clonotypes were defined as sequences sharing an identical inferred V gene, J gene, and CDR3 amino acid sequence. Percentage overlap between repertoires was calculated by dividing the number of shared unique clonotypes by the size of the smaller repertoire. Repertoire richness was assessed with RTK rarefaction, the Chao1 estimator, and Recon v2.1 estimates of unobserved clonotypes. Not all clones reach the TCRdb copy of this immuneACCESS table, which keeps in-frame sequences only. Checked studies attribute under half of the gap to unresolved V genes and leave the rest unexplained. V, J and clone size are taken as reported in that table, and D and trimming were inferred from the DNA itself. The sample yields hundreds of thousands of clones; roughly four fifths were counted once. The biggest ten clones account for about 12% of the sample.

This clone was picked up a small number of times. Its target antigen remains unknown. Base qualities are not recorded, but no much larger clone differs from it by a single base. Donors were healthy HIV-negative adults with no recently reported acute infections or vaccinations. All donors were Caucasian adults living in Nashville, Tennessee, USA. For unsorted samples, some 90 million PBMCs were counted and genomic DNA was extracted with the QIAamp DNA Blood Mini kit. Blood was collected by leukapheresis, and PBMCs were isolated by Ficoll-Histopaque density gradient centrifugation and then cryopreserved in liquid nitrogen vapor phase. Via the germline V gene (reference sequence), CDR1 is SEHNR and CDR2 FQNEAQ. Relative to germline, V is missing 6 bases and J is missing 4 bases, with 10 bases of the junction outside any gene match. The cysteine opens and the phenylalanine closes a CDR3 of 15 amino acids. The sequence is cut down to CDR3 DNA, 45 bases in frame from base 1.

Sequenced: PBMCs. The V gene is TRBV7-9 and the J gene is TRBJ1-2; 8 central nucleotides agree with TRBD1. This clonotype originated in a woman aged 40-49 years in good health. Some clones in this sample may be carry-over from other donors' samples. In nucleotide form, the sequence is TGTGCCAGCAGGAGGCCCGGACAGGGTGGCTATGGCTACACCTTC. Protein translation: CASRRPGQGGYGYTF.